This T cell receptor beta chain was recovered during a study of blood T cell repertoires in COVID-19. For the study at large: Sites across the United States, Italy and Spain contributed samples from acute and convalescent COVID-19.

Authors' analysis steps: Amplification with reference gene primers provided the estimates of nucleated cell counts. The protocol was immunoSEQ multiplex PCR, while the TCRdb copy is restricted to in-frame clones and leaves out a portion. V, J and clone size derive from that table, while D and trimming were established from the DNA sequence. Counted here are around 140,000 clones, approximately 88% occurring once; the ten biggest clones make up about 28%. Note on this clone: Other nucleotide sequences in the sample specify the same CDR3.

The clonotype originates from a human donor in a cohort sampled during active COVID-19. The material sequenced was peripheral blood.

CDR3: CASSLGGDTEAFF. The CDR3 DNA reads as TGTGCCAGCAGCTTGGGGGGGGACACTGAAGCTTTCTTT. The rearrangement uses TRBV11-3 and TRBJ1-1; D might be TRBD1 (5 bases). This CDR3 has 13 residues. Trimming removed 3 bases at V and 3 bases at J, with 8 bases between. Germline lookup yields CDR1 SGHNT and CDR2 YENEEA.